One and the same sample provided the 11 T cell receptor beta chains below, sequenced in a study of blood T cell repertoires in COVID-19. The assay was immunoSEQ multiplex PCR, and TCRdb's table has in-frame clones only and misses some. This table has 60,000 or so clones, about 80% appearing once. The sample was peripheral blood. The receptors here all came from a man between 60 and 70 years old with acute or convalescent COVID-19.

This clone was picked up a small number of times. The chain carries TRBV7-2 and TRBJ2-7, with a possible D match to TRBD2 (6 bases). In germline, CDR1 is SGHTA, CDR2 FQGNSA. This CDR3 comprises 19 residues. V was clipped by 0 bases and J by 7 bases, with 28 bases between them. The chain's CDR3 is CASSLATLSAPGLPREQYF. The CDR3 DNA reads as TGTGCCAGCAGCTTAGCGACGCTCAGTGCTCCGGGACTTCCAAGAGAGCAGTACTTC.

The V gene is TRBV12-5, the J gene TRBJ1-1; 10 positions match TRBD1. Germline V gene lookup returns CDR1 LGHNT and CDR2 FRNRAP. V was pared by 6 bases and J by 10 bases, with 8 bases of the junction left unmatched. The CDR3 loop spans 13 amino acids. CDR3 nucleotide sequence: TGTGCTAGTGGGAGACAGGGGGCCGTTCGAGCTTTCTTT. Encoded protein: CASGRQGAVRAFF.

The chain combines TRBV18 with TRBJ1-2; a weak D match, TRBD1 (6 bases). Germline V gene sequence: CDR1 KGHSH, CDR2 LQKENI. CDR3 length equals 16 residues. With 3 bases removed from V and 8 bases from J, the gap between germline ends came to 22 bases. CDR3 residues: CASSPHVAGEFDGYTF. The CDR3 region has the DNA TGTGCCAGCTCACCCCACGTCGCAGGGGAGTTCGACGGCTACACCTTC.

This clone has just one count. The chain carries TRBV19 and TRBJ2-7, with 14 bases lining up with TRBD2. This CDR3 comprises 18 residues. After removal of 4 bases from V and 7 bases from J, the junction contained 15 bases not matched to a gene. Per germline, CDR1 LNHDA and CDR2 SQIVND (reference sequence). The CDR3 reads CASSTHGLAGGLPGEQYF. Here the CDR3 DNA reads TGTGCCAGTAGTACCCACGGACTAGCGGGGGGCCTCCCGGGGGAGCAGTACTTC.

This clone was observed a few times. The gene calls are TRBV25-1 and TRBJ2-5; possibly TRBD2 for D (5 bases). The germline V gene encodes CDR1 MGHDK and CDR2 SYGVNS. The CDR3 consists of 14 residues. V dropped 5 bases and J dropped 4 bases, with 14 bases sitting between them. The CDR3: CASSSWEPGETQYF. CDR3 nucleotides: TGTGCCAGCAGTTCGTGGGAGCCCGGAGAGACCCAGTACTTC.

This clone is a singleton in its sample. This rearrangement joins TRBV6-5 to TRBJ1-1; weak D call: TRBD1 (5 bases). V was cut by 6 bases and J by 7 bases, with 18 bases left in between. The germline V gene encodes CDR1 MNHEY and CDR2 SVGAGI. This CDR3 comprises 14 residues. CDR3 bases: TGTGCCAGCAGCTTCGTCCCCGGGGGGAGTGAAGCTTTCTTT. The encoded protein is CASSFVPGGSEAFF.

The rearrangement links TRBV7-9 to TRBJ2-1; D ambiguous. The CDR3 runs 15 residues. V was trimmed by 2 bases and J by 12 bases, leaving 20 bases between them. Germline V gives CDR1 SEHNR, CDR2 FQNEAQ (reference sequence). CDR3 residues: CASSLSEQGPVVQFF. In nucleotides, the CDR3 is TGTGCCAGCAGCTTAAGCGAACAAGGCCCAGTGGTGCAGTTCTTC.

The chain links TRBV7-2 to TRBJ1-6, with D possibly matching TRBD1 (6 bases). The ends were cut back, 2 bases at V and 7 bases at J, with 12 bases in the middle. The CDR3 is 15 amino acids. Germline V gene data show CDR1 as SGHTA and CDR2 as FQGNSA. CDR3: CASSLQQGGNSPLHF. Here the CDR3 DNA reads TGTGCCAGCAGCTTACAACAGGGTGGGAATTCACCCCTCCACTTT.

The rearrangement uses TRBV19 and TRBJ1-3; D is unclear. Germline V lookup: CDR1 LNHDA, CDR2 SQIVND (reference sequence). The CDR3 runs to 17 residues. V lost 3 bases and J lost 3, with 18 bases in between. CDR3 loop: CASSIRGGPTFGNTIYF. CDR3 in DNA: TGTGCCAGTAGTATCCGTGGCGGGCCAACATTTGGAAACACCATATATTTT.

The chain links TRBV7-2 to TRBJ1-2; 7 nucleotides match TRBD1. The CDR3 is 18 amino acids. The germline V gene has CDR1 SGHTA and CDR2 FQGNSA. After removal of 3 bases from V and 4 bases from J, the junction contained 17 bases not matched to a gene. The CDR3 loop is CASSFTRGATGASYGYTF. In DNA, the CDR3 is TGTGCCAGCAGCTTCACGCGCGGGGCTACAGGGGCTAGCTATGGCTACACCTTC.

This chain links TRBV24-1 with TRBJ1-5, with TRBD1 identical over 10 bases. Trimming at V came to 2 bases and at J to 4 bases, leaving 7 bases not matched to a gene. The CDR3 consists of 17 residues. The V gene's germline CDR1 is KGHDR and CDR2 SFDVKD. The CDR3 nucleotides read TGTGCCACCAGTGATTCGGGGGACAGGGGTGGGAATCAGCCCCAGCATTTT. Protein product: CATSDSGDRGGNQPQHF.